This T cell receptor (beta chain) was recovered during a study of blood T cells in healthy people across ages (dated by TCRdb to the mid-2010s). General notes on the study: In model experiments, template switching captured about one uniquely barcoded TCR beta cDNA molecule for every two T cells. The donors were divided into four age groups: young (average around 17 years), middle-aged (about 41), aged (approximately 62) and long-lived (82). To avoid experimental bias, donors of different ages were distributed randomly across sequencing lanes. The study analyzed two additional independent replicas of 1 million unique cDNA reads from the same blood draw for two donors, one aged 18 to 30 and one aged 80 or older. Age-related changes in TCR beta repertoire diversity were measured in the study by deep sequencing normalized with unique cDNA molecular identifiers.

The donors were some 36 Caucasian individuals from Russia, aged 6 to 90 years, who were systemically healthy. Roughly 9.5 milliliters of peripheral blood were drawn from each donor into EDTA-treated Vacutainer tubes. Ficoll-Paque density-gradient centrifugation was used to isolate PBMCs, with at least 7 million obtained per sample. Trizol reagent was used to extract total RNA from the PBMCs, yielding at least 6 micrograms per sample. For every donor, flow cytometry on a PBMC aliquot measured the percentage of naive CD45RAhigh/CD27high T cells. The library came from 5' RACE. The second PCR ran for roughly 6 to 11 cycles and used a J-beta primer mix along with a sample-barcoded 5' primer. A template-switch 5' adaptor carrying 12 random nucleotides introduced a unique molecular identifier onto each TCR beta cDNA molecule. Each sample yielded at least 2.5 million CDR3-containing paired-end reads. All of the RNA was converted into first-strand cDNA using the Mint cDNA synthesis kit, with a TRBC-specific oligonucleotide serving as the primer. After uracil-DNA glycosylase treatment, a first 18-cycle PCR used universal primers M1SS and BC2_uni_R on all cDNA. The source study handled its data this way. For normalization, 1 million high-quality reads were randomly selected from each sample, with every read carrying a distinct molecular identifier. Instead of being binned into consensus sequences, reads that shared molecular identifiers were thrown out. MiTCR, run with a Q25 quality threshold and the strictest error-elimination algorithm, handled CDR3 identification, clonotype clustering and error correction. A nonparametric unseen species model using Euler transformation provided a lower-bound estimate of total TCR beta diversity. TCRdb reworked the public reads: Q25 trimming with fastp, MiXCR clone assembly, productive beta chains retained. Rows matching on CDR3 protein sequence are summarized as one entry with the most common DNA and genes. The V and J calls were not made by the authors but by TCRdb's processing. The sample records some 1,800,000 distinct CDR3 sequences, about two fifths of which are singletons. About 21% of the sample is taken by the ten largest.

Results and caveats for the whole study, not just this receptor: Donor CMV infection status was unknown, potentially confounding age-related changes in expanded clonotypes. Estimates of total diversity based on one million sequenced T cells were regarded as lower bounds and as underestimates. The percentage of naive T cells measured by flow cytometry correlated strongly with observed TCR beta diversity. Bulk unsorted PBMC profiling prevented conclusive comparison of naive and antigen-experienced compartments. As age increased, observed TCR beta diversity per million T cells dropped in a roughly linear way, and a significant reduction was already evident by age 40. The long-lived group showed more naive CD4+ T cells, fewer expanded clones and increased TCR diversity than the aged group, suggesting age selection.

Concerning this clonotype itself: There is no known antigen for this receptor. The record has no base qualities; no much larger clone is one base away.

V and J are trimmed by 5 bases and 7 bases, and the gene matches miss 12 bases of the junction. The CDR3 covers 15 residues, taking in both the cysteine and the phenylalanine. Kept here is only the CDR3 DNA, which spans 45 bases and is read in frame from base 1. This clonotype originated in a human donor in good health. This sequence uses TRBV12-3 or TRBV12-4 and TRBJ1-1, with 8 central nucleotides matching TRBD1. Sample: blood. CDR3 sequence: CASSPRGRDGVEAFF. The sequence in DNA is TGTGCCAGCAGTCCCAGGGGGCGCGACGGGGTTGAAGCTTTCTTT.